Here is one T cell receptor beta chain with its context. As yet, its antigen is unknown. This entry is derived from a study of T cells in women clearing cervical HPV infection. Study results and limitations: CIN3+ cases had significantly higher TCR repertoire richness than controls, but evenness did not differ.

Measured with immunoSEQ multiplex PCR; TCRdb has only the in-frame clones, and not every one. Here the sample table reports about 39,000 clones. This TCR came from a woman aged 18 to 75 with a cervical HPV16 infection that either progressed to CIN3+ or cleared (not recorded which). Sequenced sample: blood buffy coat.

The CDR3 sequence: CASSLGLAGEHDTQYF. The sequenced CDR3 bases are TGTGCCAGCAGTCTGGGACTAGCGGGAGAACATGATACG. The V and J genes are TRBV2 and TRBJ2-3; 14 bases line up with TRBD2. The read comes to an end 3 residues before the CDR3 does, leaving the germline J gene to fill in the end. The CDR3 length is 16 residues. With 5 bases clipped from V and 6 bases from J, the junction kept 7 bases outside the gene matches. Germline V gives CDR1 SNHLY, CDR2 FYNNEI.